A selection of T cell receptor beta chains follows, all from one sample in a study of shared clonotypes between healthy human individuals. Generated by immunoSEQ multiplex PCR, the TCRdb table keeps only in-frame clones and is missing some. The profile shows around 510,000 clones, about 96% of them singletons. What was sequenced was naive CD4+ T cells sorted from blood. The source of these receptors is a woman in her twenties or thirties in good health. CDR3s include the opening cysteine and the closing phenylalanine or tryptophan. A D gene is named only where the DNA matches it firmly. A row's size may be missing; if present it is once, few, many or a size class.

>TRBJ2-3|-|-|TRBV2
CASSRTADTQYF
TGTGCCAGCAGTAGGACCGCCGATACGCAGTATTTT
>TRBJ2-7|TRBD2|-|TRBV2
CASAREGEQYF
TGTGCCAGCGCCAGGGAGGGCGAGCAGTACTTC
>TRBJ2-1|-|-|TRBV7-6
CASSARAHDSYNEQFF
TGTGCCAGCAGCGCTAGGGCCCATGACTCCTACAATGAGCAGTTCTTC
>TRBJ2-7|-|-|TRBV30
CAWSVIRDGSYEQYF
TGTGCCTGGAGTGTAATTCGGGACGGGTCCTACGAGCAGTACTTC
>TRBJ1-1|-|-|TRBV30
CAWSVPLLLNTEAFF
TGTGCCTGGAGTGTACCCCTCCTCTTGAACACTGAAGCTTTCTTT
>TRBJ2-3|-|-|TRBV5-1
CASSREDTQYF
TGCGCCAGCAGCAGGGAAGATACGCAGTATTTT
>TRBJ2-7|-|-|TRBV28
CASSLFIMRDNSYEQYF
TGTGCCAGCAGTTTATTCATTATGCGGGACAACTCCTACGAGCAGTACTTC
>TRBJ1-2|-|few|TRBV19
CASSVMSNYGYTF
TGTGCCAGTAGTGTGATGAGCAACTATGGCTACACCTTC
>TRBJ2-7|-|-|TRBV18
CASSPLSNSYEQYF
TGTGCCAGCTCACCTCTATCTAACTCCTACGAGCAGTACTTC
>TRBJ1-3|-|-|TRBV15
CATSRPTRDSGNTIYF
TGTGCCACCAGCAGACCTACCAGGGACTCTGGAAACACCATATATTTT
>TRBJ2-7|TRBD2|-|TRBV10-3
CAISGREVTYEQYF
TGTGCCATCAGTGGGCGGGAGGTTACCTACGAGCAGTACTTC
>TRBJ2-1|-|-|TRBV28
CASTLFSGYEQFF
TGTGCCAGCACCCTCTTTAGCGGTTATGAGCAGTTCTTC
>TRBJ1-2|-|-|TRBV4-1
CASSQLDKANYGYTF
TGCGCCAGCAGCCAACTAGACAAGGCGAACTATGGCTACACCTTC
>TRBJ2-7|TRBD1|-|TRBV2
CASRDRVPGEQYF
TGTGCCAGCAGGGACAGGGTCCCGGGCGAGCAGTACTTC
>TRBJ2-2|TRBD2|-|TRBV19
CASIRTGGTGELFF
TGTGCCAGTATACGAACGGGAGGCACCGGGGAGCTGTTTTTT
>TRBJ2-5|-|-|TRBV18
CASSPPGGTQYF
TGTGCCAGCTCACCACCTGGGGGGACCCAGTACTTC
>TRBJ2-7|TRBD2|-|TRBV28
CASSFASGRGRSNEQYF
TGTGCCAGCAGTTTTGCTAGCGGGAGGGGGCGTTCTAACGAGCAGTACTTC
>TRBJ2-2|TRBD2|-|TRBV7-6
CASSLNLAGGNTGELFF
TGTGCCAGCAGCTTGAATCTGGCGGGGGGGAACACCGGGGAGCTGTTTTTT
>TRBJ2-3|TRBD2|-|TRBV13
CASSFGGRTDTQYF
TGTGCCAGCAGCTTTGGCGGGAGGACAGATACGCAGTATTTT
>TRBJ2-5|-|-|TRBV4-1
CASSLPGGSETQYF
TGCGCCAGCAGCCTCCCTGGGGGGAGCGAGACCCAGTACTTC
>TRBJ2-7|TRBD1|-|TRBV10-3
CAISESGQGYEQYF
TGTGCCATCAGTGAGTCGGGACAGGGTTACGAGCAGTACTTC